These T cell receptor beta chains were read from a single sample in a study of CXCR3-negative and CXCR3-positive naive CD8 T cells. Reprocessing the 5' RACE reads, TCRdb reports a single entry for every CDR3 protein and omits DNA. Across some 140,000 distinct CDR3 sequences, the top ten clones capture about 0.48% of the sample. Material for sequencing was naive CXCR3+ CD8+ T cells from blood. The receptors were gathered from a human donor in good health. Some clones in this sample may be carry-over from other donors' samples. CDR3s include the opening cysteine and the closing phenylalanine or tryptophan.

>15|TRBV5-6|TRBJ2-7
CASSLDLAVTYEQYF
>15|TRBV29-1|TRBJ1-4
CSVENDTTWGEKLFF
>14|TRBV7-8|TRBJ2-1
CASSLAGRGNEQFF
>13|TRBV30|TRBJ1-1
CAWRLGGNTEAFF
>17|TRBV6-6|TRBJ2-3
CASSYPPMAGTTDTQYF
>13|TRBV29-1|TRBJ1-2
CSVRDLEGYGYTF
>11|TRBV6-1|TRBJ2-2
CASSNSGELFF
>15|TRBV7-6|TRBJ2-5
CASSLEVGRQETQYF
>11|TRBV7-9|TRBJ1-1
CASSFQEEAFF
>13|TRBV20-1|TRBJ1-1
CSASTGTVTEAFF
>16|TRBV7-9|TRBJ1-2
CASTDPRDRALYGYTF
>14|TRBV29-1|TRBJ2-1
CSVELAGVLNEQFF
>15|TRBV5-1|TRBJ2-7
CASSDRDRGLGEQYF
>14|TRBV28|TRBJ2-7
CASSLGGGPYEQYF
>17|TRBV2|TRBJ2-6
CASTSGTGGSGANVLTF
>16|TRBV7-2|TRBJ1-1
CASSSLRGLRNTEAFF
>16|TRBV7-2|TRBJ2-5
CASSLGGGGLQETQYF
>16|TRBV28|TRBJ2-1
CATKGSPGRSLVEQFF